The 28 T cell receptor beta chains below were found in one sample sequenced in a study of identical twins. TCRdb used MiXCR to reprocess the 5' RACE reads, holding one entry per CDR3 protein. Of 350,000 or so distinct CDR3 sequences in the sample, roughly 10% were seen once. Sequencing was performed on naive T cells sorted from blood. The receptor set was obtained from a woman in her fifties or sixties in good health.

The V gene is TRBV20-1, the J gene TRBJ2-2; D might be TRBD2 (6 bases). The V gene lost 2 bases and the J gene lost 1 base, with 14 bases spanning the gap. The CDR3 sequence is 16 residues long. Germline CDR1 and CDR2: DFQATT and SNEGSKA (reference sequence). CDR3 coding DNA: TGCAGTGCTAGACTTGCCTTCGGGGGGAACACCGGGGAGCTGTTTTTT. Its translation: CSARLAFGGNTGELFF.

The table lists this clonotype with many counts. The chain recombines TRBV20-1 with TRBJ2-7, with TRBD2 as a possible D gene (5 bases). Germline V gene sequence: CDR1 DFQATT, CDR2 SNEGSKA (reference sequence). This CDR3 has 14 residues. The V end was cut by 1 base, the J end by 4 bases, with 14 bases between. The CDR3, as DNA: TGCAGTGCTAGAGGACTACATTTTAAGTACGAGCAGTACTTC. Translated, it gives CSARGLHFKYEQYF.

Ten or more counts support this clonotype. J is TRBJ2-7 and V is TRBV24-1; D is possibly TRBD2 (5 bases). The CDR3 runs to 12 residues. Germline V gives CDR1 KGHDR, CDR2 SFDVKD. V was trimmed by 1 base and J by 6 bases, leaving 6 bases between them. The CDR3 loop reads CATSDLSGEQYF. CDR3 in DNA: TGTGCCACCAGTGATTTAAGCGGCGAGCAGTACTTC.

This clonotype was recorded a few times. This sequence joins TRBV15 and TRBJ2-3; 10 bases are a match to TRBD1. The CDR3 is 16 residues long. The junction had 5 bases not matched to a gene; V was cut back by 2 bases and J by 3 bases. Germline lookup yields CDR1 LNHNV and CDR2 YYDKDF (reference sequence). CDR3 sequence: CATSRPGQGFTDTQYF. In nucleotides, the CDR3 is TGTGCCACCAGCAGACCGGGACAGGGGTTTACAGATACGCAGTATTTT.

This clonotype was detected only a few times. The chain links TRBV10-3 to TRBJ1-1, with D maybe TRBD1 (5 bases). The CDR3 contains 13 residues. With 8 bases removed from V and 4 bases from J, the gap between germline ends came to 14 bases. Per germline, CDR1 ENHRY and CDR2 SYGVKD. In DNA, the CDR3 is TGTGCCATCGCAGGACAACTGGGCACTGAAGCTTTCTTT. Translating gives CAIAGQLGTEAFF.

This clonotype was detected a few times. The V and J genes are TRBV6-5 and TRBJ2-7; D gene ambiguous. The CDR3 contains 13 residues. CDR1 is MNHEY and CDR2 is SVGAGI in the germline V gene. The V gene lost 0 bases and the J gene lost 1 base, with 4 bases spanning the gap. The CDR3 DNA reads TGTGCCAGCAGTTACTCGAAATCCTACGAGCAGTACGTC. As protein: CASSYSKSYEQYV.

This clonotype was seen a few times. The chain links TRBV10-3 to TRBJ2-3, with TRBD2 identical over 8 bases. The CDR3 covers 17 residues. The germline CDR1 and CDR2 sequences are ENHRY and SYGVKD. The trim removed 3 bases at V and 0 bases at J, leaving 8 bases unmatched. The CDR3 nucleotides are TGTGCCATCAGTGAAGGAACTGCGGGAGGCAGCACAGATACGCAGTATTTT. Protein product: CAISEGTAGGSTDTQYF.

There are a few counts of this clonotype. The V gene is TRBV9, the J gene TRBJ2-7, with D unresolved. Germline V lookup: CDR1 SGDLS, CDR2 YYNGEE. Deletions cut 3 bases from V and 6 bases from J, with 7 bases between. This CDR3 has 11 residues. Written as DNA, the CDR3 is TGTGCCAGCAGCGCCTTTAGCGAGCAGTACTTC. It codes for CASSAFSEQYF.

The sample holds a few counts of this clonotype. V and J are TRBV6-5 and TRBJ1-2; 9 bases agree with TRBD1. The V segment lost 6 bases and the J segment 8 bases; nucleotides outside the gene matches: 13. This CDR3 has 15 residues. Germline-derived CDR1 and CDR2 are MNHEY and SVGAGI. The CDR3 region has the DNA TGTGCCAGCAGAAAATCCGGGACAGGGACCTTCGGCTACACCTTC. Its protein product is CASRKSGTGTFGYTF.

This clonotype was recorded a few times. This chain connects TRBV3-1 to TRBJ2-1; no clear D gene. Trimming shortened V by 0 bases and J by 7 bases, and 7 bases separated the two germline ends. Germline V gives CDR1 LGHDT, CDR2 YNNKEL (reference sequence). This CDR3 has 13 residues. This CDR3 reads CASSQEPRNEQFF. Written as DNA, the CDR3 is TGTGCCAGCAGCCAAGAGCCGAGGAATGAGCAGTTCTTC.

The sample holds a few counts of this clonotype. V and J are TRBV7-9 and TRBJ2-1; 10 nucleotides line up with TRBD2. Per germline, CDR1 SEHNR and CDR2 FQNEAQ (reference sequence). The J segment lost 7 bases and the V segment lost 5 bases, leaving 17 bases of the junction unmatched. The CDR3 length is 18 residues. The CDR3 protein is CASSPHRLASGSGNEQFF. CDR3 nucleotide sequence: TGTGCCAGCAGCCCGCATCGGTTGGCTAGCGGGAGCGGGAATGAGCAGTTCTTC.

V is TRBV12-5 and J is TRBJ1-1; D perhaps matches TRBD1 (5 bases). The germline V gene encodes CDR1 LGHNT and CDR2 FRNRAP. The V end lost 0 bases, the J end lost 5 bases, and 10 bases lay between the germline ends. The CDR3 consists of 14 residues. This chain's CDR3 is CASGLVHWGTEAFF. The CDR3 DNA sequence: TGTGCTAGTGGTTTGGTACATTGGGGGACTGAAGCTTTCTTT.

This clonotype appeared many times. This chain uses TRBV2 with TRBJ2-2, with TRBD2 identical over 7 bases. Germline values: CDR1 SNHLY, CDR2 FYNNEI. The length of the CDR3 is 14 residues. V was clipped by 6 bases and J by 9 bases; unmatched bases: 10. The CDR3 region has the DNA TGTGCCAGCAGGTCAAAGCGGGAAAGCAGGGAGCTGTTTTTT. As protein: CASRSKRESRELFF.

V gene TRBV20-1 combines with J gene TRBJ1-2; D remains ambiguous. The CDR3 has 12 residues. The germline CDR1 and CDR2 sequences are DFQATT and SNEGSKA (reference sequence). Between the trimmed V and J ends, which lost 2 bases and 4 bases, there was a span of 8 bases. The CDR3 spells CSARSESYGYTF. CDR3 nucleotides: TGCAGTGCTAGAAGCGAATCCTATGGCTACACCTTC.

The chain employs TRBV29-1 and TRBJ2-1; unclear D gene. The CDR3 contains 13 residues. Per the germline V gene, CDR1 is SQVTM and CDR2 is ANQGSEA. The V end lost 8 bases, the J end lost 2 bases, and 13 bases lay between the germline ends. CDR3 sequence: CSPAELAYNEQFF. The CDR3, as DNA: TGCAGCCCCGCGGAGTTGGCCTACAATGAGCAGTTCTTC.

This clonotype occurred many times. J is TRBJ2-1 and V is TRBV29-1; 8 positions agree with TRBD1. J was trimmed by 3 bases and V by 5 bases; bases with no gene match: 9. There are 15 residues in the CDR3. Looked up from germline, CDR1 is SQVTM and CDR2 is ANQGSEA. CDR3 DNA: TGCAGCGTTCCAGGACGGGACAGGAGCTACAATGAGCAGTTCTTC. Residues: CSVPGRDRSYNEQFF.

The chain uses TRBV12-3 or TRBV12-4 and TRBJ1-1; D ambiguous. Trimming took 3 bases from V and 9 from J, leaving 11 bases between them. The CDR3 consists of 12 residues. The CDR3 region has the DNA TGTGCCAGCAGTTTCGGACGGGCACAAGCTTTCTTT. This translates into CASSFGRAQAFF.

The sample holds a few counts of this clonotype. This chain links TRBV6-5 with TRBJ2-2; D is perhaps TRBD1 or TRBD2 (5 bases each). CDR3 length equals 17 residues. CDR1 and CDR2 (germline): MNHEY, SVGAGI. Trimming left V 2 bases short and J 5 bases short, with 18 bases between. For the CDR3, the DNA is TGTGCCAGCAGTTACACCCTGGGACCTGATCTTACCGGGGAGCTGTTTTTT. Protein: CASSYTLGPDLTGELFF.

In its sample, this clonotype was seen many times. V gene TRBV5-1 combines with J gene TRBJ2-7; perhaps TRBD2 as D (6 bases). This CDR3 is built from 15 residues. V gave up 5 bases and J gave up 0 bases, with 15 bases separating them. Germline V gene sequence: CDR1 SGHRS, CDR2 YFSETQ. Here the CDR3 reads CASRPYWDSSYEQYF. In DNA form, the CDR3 reads TGCGCCAGCAGGCCCTATTGGGACTCCTCCTACGAGCAGTACTTC.

A note on this clonotype: Germline is not matched at one junction end, which may reflect a read error. The chain joins TRBV7-9 to TRBJ1-1; TRBD1 is a possible D gene (5 bases). Germline lookup yields CDR1 SEHNR and CDR2 FQNEAQ (reference sequence). The CDR3 is 13 residues long. The DNA for the CDR3 is TGTGCCAGCGGCTTAGCACAGGACACTGAAGCTTTCTTT. As protein: CASGLAQDTEAFF.

The sample holds many counts of this clonotype. For the CDR3, the DNA is TGTGCCAGCAGCCAAGTTTCGGGACACGGCGTGAATGGCTACACCTTC. This sequence encodes CASSQVSGHGVNGYTF. V usage is TRBV4-2 and J usage is TRBJ1-2, with D possibly TRBD1 on 6 matching bases. Between the trimmed V and J ends, which lost 1 base and 6 bases, there was a span of 18 bases. The CDR3 consists of 16 residues. Germline V gene data show CDR1 as LGHNA and CDR2 as YNFKEQ.

Only a few counts were recorded for this clonotype. The rearrangement links TRBV27 to TRBJ2-7, with D perhaps being TRBD1 or TRBD2 (5 bases each). This CDR3 is 13 amino acids long. Trimming shortened V by 6 bases and J by 12 bases, and 21 bases separated the two germline ends. Germline V gives CDR1 MNHEY, CDR2 SMNVEV (reference sequence). For the CDR3, the DNA is TGTGCCAGCAGCCTATCCGGGACCACAGACCGGTACGTC. Its translation: CASSLSGTTDRYV.

The chain uses TRBV4-1 and TRBJ2-3; 10 bases agree with TRBD2. CDR1 and CDR2 (germline): MGHRA, YSYEKL. The CDR3 runs to 16 residues. With V trimmed by 0 bases and J by 6 bases, 6 bases remained unmatched. In DNA form, the CDR3 reads TGCGCCAGCAGCCAAGATTGGGGTAGCGGGAGGGATACGCAGTATTTT. Translated, it gives CASSQDWGSGRDTQYF.

A few counts support this clonotype. This chain uses TRBV6-5 with TRBJ2-7, with D possibly being TRBD2 (5 bases). The germline CDR1 and CDR2 sequences are MNHEY and SVGAGI. With 0 bases removed from V and 6 bases from J, the gap between germline ends came to 9 bases. The CDR3 extends over 13 amino acids. The CDR3 region has the DNA TGTGCCAGCAGTTACTCGGTTCGGGGCGAGCAGTACGTC. Its protein is CASSYSVRGEQYV.

This clonotype was observed a handful of times. This chain links TRBV5-5 with TRBJ2-1, with TRBD1 identical over 7 bases. Germline V gives CDR1 SGHKS, CDR2 YYEKEE (reference sequence). This CDR3 has 15 residues. V shed 4 bases and J 0 bases; nucleotides not matched to a gene: 4. CDR3 sequence (DNA): TGTGCCAGCAGCAACCGGGACAGCTCCTACAATGAGCAGTTCTTC. It encodes CASSNRDSSYNEQFF. Full variable domain (rest looked up from reference TRBV5-5 and TRBJ2-1): DAGVTQSPTHLIKTRGQQVTLRCSPISGHKSVSWYQQVLGQGPQFIFQYYEKEERGRGNFPDRFSARQFPNYSSELNVNALLLGDSALYLCASSNRDSSYNEQFFGPGTRLTVL.

This clonotype was detected a few times. The V call is TRBV2, the J call TRBJ2-5; TRBD2 might be the D (6 bases). The CDR3 spans 13 residues. Germline V gives CDR1 SNHLY, CDR2 FYNNEI. V was pared by 5 bases and J by 5 bases, with 12 bases between. CDR3 nucleotide sequence: TGTGCCAGCAGTCGGCGGGGTGCGGAGACCCAGTACTTC. This translates into CASSRRGAETQYF.

This chain joins TRBV4-1 and TRBJ1-1; D possibly corresponds to TRBD1 (5 bases). This CDR3 region has 15 residues. The V and J ends lost 4 bases and 0 bases respectively, with 12 bases between them. Germline assignment: CDR1 MGHRA and CDR2 YSYEKL. CDR3 region: CASSPEGTMNTEAFF. The DNA for the CDR3 is TGCGCCAGCAGCCCTGAAGGGACCATGAACACTGAAGCTTTCTTT.

The V gene is TRBV2, the J gene TRBJ1-1; 7 nucleotides line up with TRBD1. CDR3 length equals 17 residues. Germline V CDR1 and CDR2: SNHLY, FYNNEI. Unmatched junction bases numbered 19, after V lost 6 bases and J lost 6 bases. The CDR3 loop is CASRRGDLTGLRAEAFF. The CDR3, as DNA: TGTGCCAGCAGGAGAGGGGATCTGACAGGGCTGAGGGCTGAAGCTTTCTTT.